This is a list of T cell receptor beta chains from one sample in a study of T-cell reconstitution after alpha-beta-depleted transplantation in children. TCRdb reprocessed the PCR reads with MiXCR, giving one entry per CDR3 protein. The sample lists about 200,000 distinct CDR3 sequences; around 5.9% were seen once. Source: PBMCs, taken before TCRalphabeta/CD19-depleted stem cell transplant. The receptors shown here come from a girl less than two years old with combined immunodeficiency, due to receive a stem cell transplant. CDR3s include the opening cysteine and the closing phenylalanine or tryptophan. D genes are given only for firm matches. The size of a clone is reported for some rows only, either as once, few or many, or as a class for expanded clones.

v_gene	j_gene	d_gene	abundance	CDR3aa	CDR3nt
TRBV20-1	TRBJ2-3	TRBD2	many	CSAGDYLTDTQYF	TGCAGTGCCGGGGACTACCTCACAGATACGCAGTATTTT
TRBV19	TRBJ1-6	.	many	CASSIGGESPLHF	TGTGCCAGTAGTATAGGGGGCGAGTCACCCCTCCACTTT
TRBV29-1	TRBJ1-2	.	many	CSVDRGYGYTF	TGCAGCGTTGACCGGGGCTATGGCTACACCTTC
TRBV29-1	TRBJ2-7	.	many	CSVEGPEGGYEQYF	TGCAGCGTTGAGGGCCCCGAAGGGGGGTACGAGCAGTACTTC
TRBV7-9	TRBJ1-5	.	many	CASSEYGTRGNQPQHF	TGTGCCAGCAGCGAATACGGGACTCGAGGCAATCAGCCCCAGCATTTT
TRBV20-1	TRBJ2-3	TRBD2	many	CSAPGLAENGTDTQYF	TGCAGTGCCCCGGGACTAGCGGAAAACGGTACAGATACGCAGTATTTT
TRBV25-1	TRBJ1-1	.	many	CASSVMDTEAFF	TGTGCCAGCAGTGTGATGGACACTGAAGCTTTCTTT
TRBV20-1	TRBJ2-5	TRBD2	few	CSALLARTSYTETQYF	TGCAGTGCCCTACTAGCGCGAACCTCCTATACAGAGACCCAGTACTTC
TRBV5-1	TRBJ1-5	.	many	CASSLGGTWPQHF	TGCGCCAGCAGCTTGGGGGGAACGTGGCCCCAGCATTTT
TRBV7-2	TRBJ1-2	.	few	CASRGGGDPGYGYTF	TGTGCCAGCAGAGGGGGAGGGGATCCGGGCTATGGCTACACCTTC
TRBV4-2	TRBJ2-3	.	.	CAISPRASTDTQYF	TGTGCCATCAGCCCCAGGGCCAGCACAGATACGCAGTATTTT
TRBV18	TRBJ2-7	TRBD1	.	CASSILQGVYEQYF	TGTGCCAGCTCAATACTCCAGGGGGTTTACGAGCAGTACTTC
TRBV5-5	TRBJ1-1	.	few	CASSTEWLPTEAFF	TGTGCCAGCAGCACCGAGTGGCTTCCCACTGAAGCTTTCTTT
TRBV2	TRBJ2-3	TRBD2	many	CASSESARGVTDTQYF	TGTGCCAGCAGTGAATCCGCGCGGGGGGTCACAGATACGCAGTATTTT
TRBV4-3	TRBJ2-7	.	many	CASSQEAEGEQYF	TGCGCCAGCAGCCAAGAGGCGGAAGGCGAGCAGTACTTC
TRBV29-1	TRBJ1-2	.	many	CSVENPIIDRNPYGYTF	TGCAGCGTTGAAAACCCCATCATTGACAGGAACCCCTATGGCTACACCTTC
TRBV6-2/TRBV6-3	TRBJ2-7	TRBD1	many	CASRRDSGMSYEQYF	TGTGCCAGCAGGAGGGACAGTGGTATGTCCTACGAGCAGTACTTC
TRBV5-6	TRBJ2-1	TRBD1	many	CASSTGTGNSYNEQFF	TGTGCCAGCAGCACCGGGACAGGGAATTCCTACAATGAGCAGTTCTTC
TRBV18	TRBJ2-1	TRBD2	many	CASSFAFLGGKPSSSYNEQFF	TGTGCCAGCTCATTCGCCTTCCTGGGGGGGAAGCCCTCATCCTCCTACAATGAGCAGTTCTTC
TRBV5-1	TRBJ2-2	.	many	CASSSGHTGELFF	TGCGCCAGCAGCTCGGGACATACCGGGGAGCTGTTTTTT
TRBV29-1	TRBJ1-3	.	many	CSVRLGTDLAPGNTIYF	TGCAGCGTCCGTTTGGGTACGGACCTTGCCCCTGGAAACACCATATATTTT
TRBV29-1	TRBJ2-7	TRBD2	many	CSTTGTSPDEQYF	TGCAGCACAACCGGGACTAGTCCGGACGAGCAGTACTTC
TRBV10-3	TRBJ2-5	TRBD2	many	CAISDLAGGPEEETQYF	TGTGCCATCAGTGACTTAGCGGGGGGCCCAGAAGAAGAGACCCAGTACTTC
TRBV30	TRBJ2-3	.	.	CAWLVTDTQYF	TGTGCCTGGCTAGTCACAGATACGCAGTATTTT